The present T cell receptor (beta chain) was sequenced within a study of cytomegalovirus exposure and HLA in healthy donors. The CDR3 sequence is 19 residues long. CDR1 and CDR2 (germline): LGHNA, YSLEER. V lost 4 bases to trimming and J lost 3 bases; unmatched junction nucleotides: 11. The study ran its PCR with 60 Vbeta and 13 Jbeta primers. Generated by immunoSEQ multiplex PCR, the TCRdb table keeps only in-frame clones and is missing some. The repertoire holds 150,000 to 200,000 clones, with around 80% as singletons. Only one count was recorded for this clone. The target antigen is unknown. General study results and limits: Both high specificity and high sensitivity reportedly marked the classifier's diagnosis of cytomegalovirus status. A few of the chains that were CMV-associated were confirmed in vitro to be specific for CMV antigens. The productive fraction for most TCR beta V segments was about 87% or about 30% in an earlier analysis.

The receptor comes from a woman aged 45-59 years in good health and CMV-seronegative. The chain employs TRBV4-3 and TRBJ2-1, with TRBD2 identical over 14 bases. Sample: PBMCs. CDR3 protein: CASSPTPGLAGEGYNEQFF. The DNA for the CDR3 is TGCGCCAGCAGCCCAACACCGGGACTAGCGGGAGAAGGCTACAATGAGCAGTTCTTC.